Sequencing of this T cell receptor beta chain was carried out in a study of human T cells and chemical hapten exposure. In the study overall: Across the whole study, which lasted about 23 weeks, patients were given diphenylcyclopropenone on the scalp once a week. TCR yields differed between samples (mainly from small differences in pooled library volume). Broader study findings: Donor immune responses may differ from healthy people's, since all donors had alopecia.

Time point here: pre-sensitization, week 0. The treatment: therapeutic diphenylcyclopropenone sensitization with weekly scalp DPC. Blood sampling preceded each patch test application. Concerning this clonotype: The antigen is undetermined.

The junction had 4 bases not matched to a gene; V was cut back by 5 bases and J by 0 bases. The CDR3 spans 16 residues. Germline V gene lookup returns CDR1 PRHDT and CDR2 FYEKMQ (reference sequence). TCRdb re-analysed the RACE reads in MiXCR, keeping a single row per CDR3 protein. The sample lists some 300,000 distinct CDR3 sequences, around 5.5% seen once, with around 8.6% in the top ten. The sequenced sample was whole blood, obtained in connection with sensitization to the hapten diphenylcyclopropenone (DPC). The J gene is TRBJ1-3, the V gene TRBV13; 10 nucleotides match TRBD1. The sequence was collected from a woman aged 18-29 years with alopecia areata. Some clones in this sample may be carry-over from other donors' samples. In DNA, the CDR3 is TGTGCCAGCAGCCCTGACAGGGGGCGCTCTGGAAACACCATATATTTT. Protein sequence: CASSPDRGRSGNTIYF. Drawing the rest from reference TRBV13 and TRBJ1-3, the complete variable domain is AAGVIQSPRHLIKEKRETATLKCYPIPRHDTVYWYQQGPGQDPQFLISFYEKMQSDKGSIPDRFSAQQFSDYHSELNMSSLELGDSALYFCASSPDRGRSGNTIYFGEGSWLTVV.